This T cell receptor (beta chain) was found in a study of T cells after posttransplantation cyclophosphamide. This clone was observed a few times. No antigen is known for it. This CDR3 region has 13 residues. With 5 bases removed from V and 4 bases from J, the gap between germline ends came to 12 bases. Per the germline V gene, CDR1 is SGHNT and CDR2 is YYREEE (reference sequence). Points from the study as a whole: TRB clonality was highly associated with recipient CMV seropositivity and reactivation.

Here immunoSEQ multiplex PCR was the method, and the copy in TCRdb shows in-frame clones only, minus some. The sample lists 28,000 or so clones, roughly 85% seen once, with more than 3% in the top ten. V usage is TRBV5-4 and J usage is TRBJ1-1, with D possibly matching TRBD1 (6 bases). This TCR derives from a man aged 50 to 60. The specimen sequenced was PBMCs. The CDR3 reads CASRPGVGTEAFF. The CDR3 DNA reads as TGTGCCAGCAGACCAGGGGTGGGCACTGAAGCTTTCTTT.